The 14 T cell receptor beta chains below were found in one sample sequenced in a study of T cell responses to AZD1222 COVID-19 vaccine. Sequenced by immunoSEQ multiplex PCR; TCRdb stores in-frame clones only, minus some. This table holds about 90,000 clones, 85% to 90% found once. Sequenced material: peripheral blood, taken 28 days after the second AZD1222 dose. These receptors originate from an adult who received the AZD1222 COVID-19 vaccine.

This clone occurred once. This CDR3 is CASSFRTSGTEQFF. DNA for the CDR3: TGCGCCAGCAGCTTCAGGACTAGCGGGACGGAGCAGTTCTTC. This chain connects TRBV5-1 to TRBJ2-1; 12 bases line up with TRBD2. In germline, CDR1 is SGHRS, CDR2 YFSETQ. CDR3 length: 14 residues. Germline trimming cut 2 bases from V and 10 bases from J; bases unmatched to any gene: 4.

This clone was seen just once. The rearrangement uses TRBV5-6 and TRBJ1-2; 8 nucleotides align to TRBD1. The CDR3 sequence is 14 residues long. Germline assignment: CDR1 SGHDT and CDR2 YYEEEE. V lost 5 bases, J lost 5 bases, and 8 bases stayed unmatched. The CDR3 sequence: CASSSDRGLYGYTF. As DNA, the CDR3 is TGTGCCAGCAGTTCCGACAGGGGATTGTATGGCTACACCTTC.

The gene calls are TRBV10-3 and TRBJ1-2; the match to TRBD1 covers 7 bases. Trimming at V came to 2 bases and at J to 8 bases, leaving 2 bases not matched to a gene. The CDR3 is 12 residues long. CDR1 is ENHRY, CDR2 SYGVKD, per germline. In nucleotides, the CDR3 is TGTGCCATCAGTGAGGGGACAGCCGGCTACACCTTC. Its translation: CAISEGTAGYTF.

The V gene is TRBV4-1, the J gene TRBJ1-5; D perhaps matches TRBD1 (5 bases). This CDR3 region has 15 residues. V dropped 2 bases and J dropped 4 bases, with 12 bases sitting between them. Germline V lookup: CDR1 MGHRA, CDR2 YSYEKL. The CDR3 nucleotides are TGCGCCAGCAGCCAACTGACAGCTAGTAATCAGCCCCAGCATTTT. It translates to CASSQLTASNQPQHF.

The V and J genes are TRBV4-3 and TRBJ2-1; D is unresolved. Germline V gives CDR1 LGHNA, CDR2 YSLEER. The CDR3 spans 14 residues. V was shortened by 0 bases and J by 9 bases, with 12 bases between the two germline ends. CDR3 coding DNA: TGCGCCAGCAGCCAAGAGAGACCCGCGGCTGAGCAGTTCTTC. Its translation: CASSQERPAAEQFF.

This CDR3 reads CASSPRLARTYEQYF. The CDR3 nucleotides are TGTGCCAGCAGTCCCCGACTAGCGAGGACCTACGAGCAGTACTTC. The chain recombines TRBV7-2 with TRBJ2-7; 8 positions match TRBD2. V shed 6 bases and J 2 bases; nucleotides not matched to a gene: 9. The CDR3 consists of 15 residues. Per germline, CDR1 SGHTA and CDR2 FQGNSA.

V gene TRBV27 combines with J gene TRBJ2-5, with D tentatively TRBD1 or TRBD2 (6 bases each). Germline V gene sequence: CDR1 MNHEY, CDR2 SMNVEV (reference sequence). The CDR3 extends over 15 amino acids. V was pared by 5 bases and J by 0 bases, with 13 bases between. The CDR3, as DNA: TGTGCCAGCAGTGGCTCCGGGGGCTACCAAGAGACCCAGTACTTC. This sequence encodes CASSGSGGYQETQYF.

The rearrangement uses TRBV10-3 and TRBJ2-7; D gene unclear. The CDR3 is 11 residues long. Between the trimmed V and J ends, which lost 6 bases and 5 bases, there was a span of 8 bases. Germline V CDR1 and CDR2: ENHRY, SYGVKD. CDR3 region: CAISSLDEQYF. The CDR3 nucleotides are TGTGCCATCAGCTCATTGGACGAGCAGTACTTC.

The chain couples TRBV5-8 to TRBJ1-3; TRBD1 might be the D (5 bases). Trimming shortened V by 1 base and J by 2 bases, and 7 bases separated the two germline ends. The V gene's germline CDR1 is SGHTS and CDR2 YDEGEE. CDR3 length: 14 residues. The CDR3 region is CASSLRGAGNTIYF. DNA for the CDR3: TGTGCCAGCAGCTTGAGGGGAGCTGGAAACACCATATATTTT.

V gene TRBV9 combines with J gene TRBJ1-6; perhaps TRBD1 as D (5 bases). The length of the CDR3 is 16 residues. Germline V gene sequence: CDR1 SGDLS, CDR2 YYNGEE. V dropped 2 bases and J dropped 9 bases, with 18 bases sitting between them. This CDR3 is CASSVGLRQGGSPLHF. The CDR3, as DNA: TGTGCCAGCAGCGTCGGACTCCGGCAGGGAGGTTCACCCCTCCACTTT.

V and J are TRBV19 and TRBJ2-1; 14 bases line up with TRBD2. The V and J ends lost 5 bases and 8 bases, in that order; junction bases with no gene match: 8. From germline, CDR1 is LNHDA and CDR2 SQIVND (reference sequence). CDR3 length: 16 amino acids. The CDR3 spells CASSATSGRAGDEQFF. As DNA, the CDR3 is TGTGCCAGTAGTGCGACTAGCGGGAGGGCTGGGGATGAGCAGTTCTTC.

J is TRBJ1-1 and V is TRBV7-9; the D gene is possibly TRBD1 (5 bases). Germline CDR1 is SEHNR and CDR2 is FQNEAQ (reference sequence). The V end lost 5 bases, the J end lost 5 bases, and 9 bases lay between the germline ends. CDR3 length equals 12 residues. The CDR3 DNA follows: TGTGCCAGCAGCCCGGGGGGGACTGAAGCTTTCTTT. As protein: CASSPGGTEAFF. Together with reference TRBV7-9 and TRBJ1-1, the CDR3 gives the full variable domain: DTGVSQNPRHKITKRGQNVTFRCDPISEHNRLYWYRQTLGQGPEFLTYFQNEAQLEKSRLLSDRFSAERPKGSFSTLEIQRTEQGDSAMYLCASSPGGTEAFFGQGTRLTVV.

The CDR3 region has the DNA TGTGCCAGCCTCAGTCCCTCCTACGAGCAGTACTTC. Its protein product is CASLSPSYEQYF. This chain uses TRBV5-8 with TRBJ2-7; D is ambiguous. Germline CDR1 and CDR2: SGHTS and YDEGEE. Trimming took off 7 bases at V and 0 bases at J, with 8 bases between the two ends. The CDR3 runs 12 residues.

This clone was counted only a few times. V is TRBV30 and J is TRBJ1-1; D is unresolved. CDR1 GTSNPN and CDR2 SVGIG come from the germline V gene (reference sequence). Trimming left V 3 bases short and J 8 bases short, with 19 bases between. The CDR3 is made up of 14 amino acids. CDR3 protein: CAWSGKSGVLEAFF. The DNA of the CDR3 is TGTGCCTGGAGCGGAAAATCGGGCGTCCTCGAAGCTTTCTTT.